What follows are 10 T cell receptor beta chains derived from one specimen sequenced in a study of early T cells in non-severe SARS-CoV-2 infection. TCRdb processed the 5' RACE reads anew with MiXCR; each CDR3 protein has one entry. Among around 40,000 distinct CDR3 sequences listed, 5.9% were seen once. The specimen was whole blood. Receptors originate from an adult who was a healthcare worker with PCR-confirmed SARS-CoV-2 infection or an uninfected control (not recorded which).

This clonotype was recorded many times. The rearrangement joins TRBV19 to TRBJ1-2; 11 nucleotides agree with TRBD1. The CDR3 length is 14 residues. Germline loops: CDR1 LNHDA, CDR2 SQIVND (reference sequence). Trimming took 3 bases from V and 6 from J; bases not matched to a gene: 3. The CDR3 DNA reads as TGTGCCAGTAGTATCCGGACAGGGGGCAATGGCTACACCTTC. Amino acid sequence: CASSIRTGGNGYTF.

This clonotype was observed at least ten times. The CDR3 DNA is TGTGCCAGCAGTACACAGACTAGCGGGACGGGTGCAGATACGCAGTATTTT. Translation: CASSTQTSGTGADTQYF. The chain couples TRBV12-3 or TRBV12-4 to TRBJ2-3, with 11 bases matching TRBD2. The J segment lost 4 bases and the V segment lost 5 bases, leaving 11 bases of the junction unmatched. CDR3 length: 17 residues.

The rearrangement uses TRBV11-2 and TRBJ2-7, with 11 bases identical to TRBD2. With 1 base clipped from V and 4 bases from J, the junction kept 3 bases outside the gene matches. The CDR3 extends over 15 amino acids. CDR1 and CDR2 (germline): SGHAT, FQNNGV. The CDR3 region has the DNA TGTGCCAGCAGCTTAGGTGGGACTAGCGGATACGAGCAGTACTTC. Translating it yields CASSLGGTSGYEQYF.

The CDR3 DNA reads TGTGCCAGCAGCTTGGCTAGCGGAGAGAACACCGGGGAGCTGTTTTTT. This translates into CASSLASGENTGELFF. The J gene is TRBJ2-2, the V gene TRBV7-9, with TRBD2 identical over 7 bases. CDR1 SEHNR and CDR2 FQNEAQ come from the germline V gene (reference sequence). With 3 bases clipped from V and 1 base from J, the junction kept 5 bases outside the gene matches. The CDR3 is 16 residues long.

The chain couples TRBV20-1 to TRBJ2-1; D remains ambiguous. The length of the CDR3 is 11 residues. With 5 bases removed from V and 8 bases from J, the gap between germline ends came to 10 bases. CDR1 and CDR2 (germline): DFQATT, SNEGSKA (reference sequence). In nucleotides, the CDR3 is TGCAGTGCTTCCGTGGTCGATGAGCAGTTCTTC. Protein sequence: CSASVVDEQFF.

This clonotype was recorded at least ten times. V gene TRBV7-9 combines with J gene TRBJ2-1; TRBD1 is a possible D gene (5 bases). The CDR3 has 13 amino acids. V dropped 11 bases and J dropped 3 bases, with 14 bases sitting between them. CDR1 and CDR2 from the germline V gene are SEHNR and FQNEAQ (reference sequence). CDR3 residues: CAGQTVDYNEQFF. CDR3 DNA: TGTGCCGGCCAGACAGTCGACTACAATGAGCAGTTCTTC.

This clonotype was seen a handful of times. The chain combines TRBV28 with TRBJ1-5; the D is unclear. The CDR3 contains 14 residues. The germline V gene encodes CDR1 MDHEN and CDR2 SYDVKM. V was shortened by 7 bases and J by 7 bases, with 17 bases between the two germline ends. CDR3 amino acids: CASTPWRAPQPQHF. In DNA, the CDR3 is TGTGCCAGCACCCCCTGGAGGGCACCCCAGCCCCAGCATTTT.

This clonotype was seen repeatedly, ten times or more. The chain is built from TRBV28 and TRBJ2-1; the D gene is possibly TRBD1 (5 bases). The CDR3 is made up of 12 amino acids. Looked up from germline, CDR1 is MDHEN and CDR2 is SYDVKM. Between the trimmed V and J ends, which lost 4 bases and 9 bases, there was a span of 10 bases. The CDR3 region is CASSYQGLEQFF. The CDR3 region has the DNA TGTGCCAGCAGTTACCAGGGTCTTGAGCAGTTCTTC.

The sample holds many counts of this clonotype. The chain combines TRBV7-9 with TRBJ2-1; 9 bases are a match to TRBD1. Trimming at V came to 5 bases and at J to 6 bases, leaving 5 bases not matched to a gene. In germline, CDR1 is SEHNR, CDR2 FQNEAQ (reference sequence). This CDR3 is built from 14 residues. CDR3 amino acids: CASSPRDRVNEQFF. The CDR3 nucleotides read TGTGCCAGCAGCCCCCGGGACAGGGTCAATGAGCAGTTCTTC.

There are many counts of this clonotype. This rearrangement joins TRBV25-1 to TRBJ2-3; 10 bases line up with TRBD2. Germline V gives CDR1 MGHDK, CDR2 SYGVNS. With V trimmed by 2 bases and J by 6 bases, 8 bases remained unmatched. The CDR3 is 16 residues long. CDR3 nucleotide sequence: TGTGCCAGCAGTGAAGGGCTAGCGGGAGTGTGGGATACGCAGTATTTT. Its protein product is CASSEGLAGVWDTQYF.